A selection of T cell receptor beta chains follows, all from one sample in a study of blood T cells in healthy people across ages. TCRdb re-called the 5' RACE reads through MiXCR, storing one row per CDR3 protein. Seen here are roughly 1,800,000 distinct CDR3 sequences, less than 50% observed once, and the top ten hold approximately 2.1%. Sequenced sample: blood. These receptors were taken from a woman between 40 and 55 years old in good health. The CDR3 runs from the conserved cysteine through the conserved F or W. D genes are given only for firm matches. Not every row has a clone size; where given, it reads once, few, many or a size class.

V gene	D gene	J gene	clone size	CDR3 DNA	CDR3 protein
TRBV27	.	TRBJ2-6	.	TGTGCCAGCAGTTCGACACCGCCCTCTGGGGCCAACGTCCTGACTTTC	CASSSTPPSGANVLTF
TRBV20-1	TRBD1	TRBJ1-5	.	TGCAGTGCCGCCGGACAGGGTAGTCAGCCCCAGCATTTT	CSAAGQGSQPQHF
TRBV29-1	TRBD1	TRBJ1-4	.	TGCAGCGGTCGGACAGGGAATGAAAAACTGTTTTTT	CSGRTGNEKLFF
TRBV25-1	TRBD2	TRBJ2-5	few	TGTGCCAGCAGTGAGGGGGGGAGCGGGAGAGAGACCCAGTACTTC	CASSEGGSGRETQYF
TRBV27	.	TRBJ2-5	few	TGTGCCAGCAGTTTAGGTTCCGGTGGAACGGAACACCAAGAGACCCAGTACTTC	CASSLGSGGTEHQETQYF
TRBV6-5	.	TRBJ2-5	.	TGTGCCAGCAGTTACTCTGGACAGCGATCCTACGGGCAGTACTTC	CASSYSGQRSYGQYF
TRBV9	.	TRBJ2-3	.	TGTGCCAGCAGCGTGGGGTTGGGCACAGATACGCAGTATTTT	CASSVGLGTDTQYF
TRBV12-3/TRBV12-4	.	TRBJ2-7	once	TGTGCCAGCGGAGTTTACAATGAGCAGTACTTC	CASGVYNEQYF
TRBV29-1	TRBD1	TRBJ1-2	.	TGCAGCGCCACTAAGGGGGCGGCGAGCTATGGCTACACCTTC	CSATKGAASYGYTF
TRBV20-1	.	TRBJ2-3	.	TGCAGTGCTAGGGTACAGGGATTGTATCCAGATACGCAGTATTTT	CSARVQGLYPDTQYF
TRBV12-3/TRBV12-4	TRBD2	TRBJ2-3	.	TGTGCCAGCAGTGCACGACTAGCGAGTATCACAGATACGCAGTATTTT	CASSARLASITDTQYF
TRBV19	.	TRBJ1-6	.	TGTGCCAGTAGTATAGGGCGGCGGGCAGGAGATAATTCACCCCTCCACTTT	CASSIGRRAGDNSPLHF
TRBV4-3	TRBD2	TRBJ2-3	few	TGCGCCAGCTCGCAAGCGGGGGGAGCAGATACGCAGTATTTT	CASSQAGGADTQYF
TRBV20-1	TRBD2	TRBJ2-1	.	TGCAGTGCTAGAAGACCTAGCGGGGAGTACAATGAGCAGTTCTTC	CSARRPSGEYNEQFF
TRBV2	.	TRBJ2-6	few	TGTGCCAGCAGTGTAGGGGAGCGCTCTGGGGCCAACGTCCTGACTTTC	CASSVGERSGANVLTF
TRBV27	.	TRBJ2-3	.	TGTGCCAGCAGCCTCCCAGGGGCGGGGGGCACAGATACGCAGTATTTT	CASSLPGAGGTDTQYF
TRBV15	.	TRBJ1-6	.	TGTGCCACCAGCAGAGTGACGGATTCACCCCTCCACTTT	CATSRVTDSPLHF
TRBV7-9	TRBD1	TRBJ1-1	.	TGTGCCAGCAGCTTAGCACCGGGACAGGGGGCCCCTGAAGCTTTCTTT	CASSLAPGQGAPEAFF
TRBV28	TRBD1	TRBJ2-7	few	TGTGCCAGCATTCCTGCGTCGGACAGGGGGAACGAGCAGTACTTC	CASIPASDRGNEQYF
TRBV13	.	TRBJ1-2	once	TGTGCCAGCAGCTTAGGCCTAGAAGCCTGGGGCTACACCTTC	CASSLGLEAWGYTF
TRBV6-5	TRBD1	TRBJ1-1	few	TGTGCCAGCAGTTGGGGACAGTTGAACACTGAAGCTTTCTTT	CASSWGQLNTEAFF
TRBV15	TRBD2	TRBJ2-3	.	TGTGCCACCAGCAGAGATTCCGGGAGGGACATCCTGGGGAGGGGTACGCAGTATTTT	CATSRDSGRDILGRGTQYF
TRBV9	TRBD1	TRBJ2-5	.	TGTGCCAGCAGCGCCAGCCGCCAGGGACAGGGCCAGAGAGAGACCCAGTACTTC	CASSASRQGQGQRETQYF
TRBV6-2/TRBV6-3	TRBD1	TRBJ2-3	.	TGTGCCAGCAGTTACCCCAGGGGGCGAGGGACAGATACGCAGTATTTT	CASSYPRGRGTDTQYF
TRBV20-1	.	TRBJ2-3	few	TGCAGTGCTCTAGTAGAGGGGGTGGTGGATACGCAGTATTTT	CSALVEGVVDTQYF
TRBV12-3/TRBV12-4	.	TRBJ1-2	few	TGTGCCAGCAGCCCCCGAGCTGGTTACTATTCCAACTATGGCTACACCTTC	CASSPRAGYYSNYGYTF
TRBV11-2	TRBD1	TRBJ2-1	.	TGTGCCAGCAGCCCCCAGGGACAGGTTTCCTACAATGAGCAGTTCTTC	CASSPQGQVSYNEQFF
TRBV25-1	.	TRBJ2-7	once	TGTGCCAGCAGTGAAGTGTTGGGGAGACGGTACGAGCAGTACTTC	CASSEVLGRRYEQYF
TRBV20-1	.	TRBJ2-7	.	TGCAGTGCTAGGCCGCGGACCTTACTCTACGAGCAGTACTTC	CSARPRTLLYEQYF
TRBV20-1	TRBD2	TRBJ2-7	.	TGCAGTGCTAGCTCTCCCGGGGGGACCATCCACGAGCAGTACTTC	CSASSPGGTIHEQYF
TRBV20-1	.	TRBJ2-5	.	TGCAGTGCTAGCAGCTATCAGGCTGGGGGGCCTACCTCCTACAATAAGCAGTACTTC	CSASSYQAGGPTSYNKQYF
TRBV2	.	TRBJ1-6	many	TGTGCCAGCAGTGGATGGGTGCCTCCTTATTCACCCCTCCACTTT	CASSGWVPPYSPLHF
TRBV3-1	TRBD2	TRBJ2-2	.	TGTGCCAGCAGCCAATATAGCGGGGTCGACACCGGGGAGCTGTTTTTT	CASSQYSGVDTGELFF
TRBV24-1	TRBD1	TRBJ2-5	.	TGTGCCACCAGTGATGCAGGGGGCAATCGCAATGAGCAGTACTTC	CATSDAGGNRNEQYF
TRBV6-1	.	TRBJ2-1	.	TGTGCCAGCAGGGAGGCGTTCTTC	CASREAFF
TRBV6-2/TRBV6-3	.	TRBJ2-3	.	TGTGCCAGCAGGCGGGTTGTGGCAGATACGCAGTATTTT	CASRRVVADTQYF
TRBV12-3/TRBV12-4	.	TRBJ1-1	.	TGTGCCAGCAAAGAGTGGGGCACTGAAGCTTTCTTT	CASKEWGTEAFF
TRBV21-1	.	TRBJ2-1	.	TGTGCCAGCGGGGTATATGTAGGGGTCGCTGCGAATGAGCAGTTCTTC	CASGVYVGVAANEQFF
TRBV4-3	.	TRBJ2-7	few	TGCGCCAGCAGCCACTTCAAGGACAGTGAATACGAGCAGTACTTC	CASSHFKDSEYEQYF
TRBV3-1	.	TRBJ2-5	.	TGTGCCAGCAGCCAAGGGCGGGGGCCGGGAGAGCAGTACTTC	CASSQGRGPGEQYF
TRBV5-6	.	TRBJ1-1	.	TGTGCCAGCAGATCCTTTTTTCGGGGGCGAAACACTGAAGCTTTCTTT	CASRSFFRGRNTEAFF
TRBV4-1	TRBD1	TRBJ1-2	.	TGCGCCAGCAGCCAAGATGAGGGGGCGGACTATGGCTACACCTTC	CASSQDEGADYGYTF
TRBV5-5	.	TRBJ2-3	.	TGTGCCAGCAGCCGACAGAGGGTAAGCACAGATACGCAGTATTTT	CASSRQRVSTDTQYF
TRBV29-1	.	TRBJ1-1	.	TGCAGCGTTCAAATCGTGGGCACTGAAGCTTTCTTT	CSVQIVGTEAFF
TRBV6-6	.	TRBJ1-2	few	TGTGCCAGCAGTCATGGGGGGCCCCGGGGGAACTATGGCTACACCTTC	CASSHGGPRGNYGYTF
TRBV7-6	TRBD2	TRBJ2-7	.	TGTGCCAGCAGCCCAGGGAGGGACCAGTACGAGCAGTACTTC	CASSPGRDQYEQYF
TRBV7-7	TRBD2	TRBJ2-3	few	TGTGCTAGCAGCTTAACGAGAGGGACTAGCGGGGCCACAGATACGCAGTATTTT	CASSLTRGTSGATDTQYF
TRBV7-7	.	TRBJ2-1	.	TGTGCTAGCAGCTTAGGACGCGGGGGCAAAGAGACCCAGTTCTTC	CASSLGRGGKETQFF
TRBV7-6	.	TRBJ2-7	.	TGTGCCAGCAGCGCTCGGGCCTACTCCTACGAGCAGTACTTC	CASSARAYSYEQYF
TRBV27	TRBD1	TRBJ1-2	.	TGTGCCAGCAGTTTATCGAAGGAGACAGGGGGCCACTTCTATGGCTACACCTTC	CASSLSKETGGHFYGYTF
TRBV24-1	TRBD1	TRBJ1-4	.	TGTGCCACCAGCGAGACAGGGGGAGACGAAAAACTGTTTTTT	CATSETGGDEKLFF
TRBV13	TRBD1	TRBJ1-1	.	TGTGCCAGCAGCCGCCACAGGGGAGAAACTGAAGCTTTCTTT	CASSRHRGETEAFF
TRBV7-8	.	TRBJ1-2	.	TGTGCCAGCAGCTTAAGGGGCAGGTCCGTGGGGTACACCTTC	CASSLRGRSVGYTF
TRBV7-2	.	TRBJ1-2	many	TGTGCCAGCAGCTTTGAAGGGTTCGGTGGCTACACCTTC	CASSFEGFGGYTF
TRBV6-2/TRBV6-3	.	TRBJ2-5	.	TGTGCCAGCAGTTACGGGGTTGTAGAGACCCAGTACTTC	CASSYGVVETQYF
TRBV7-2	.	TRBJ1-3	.	TGTGCCAGCAGCTTAGCCCACAGCTCTGGGAACACCATATATTTT	CASSLAHSSGNTIYF
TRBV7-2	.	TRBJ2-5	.	TGTGCCAGCAGCTTAGTTGGGGAGGTTTTGGAGACCCAGTACTTC	CASSLVGEVLETQYF
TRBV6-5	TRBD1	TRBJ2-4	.	TGTGCCAGCAGAACCGGGACAGGGGGACACATTCAGTACTTC	CASRTGTGGHIQYF
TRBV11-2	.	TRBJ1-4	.	TGTGCCAGCAGCTTCGGTGCACAGCTTAATGAAAAACTGTTTTTT	CASSFGAQLNEKLFF